This is a list of T cell receptor beta chains from one sample in a study of shared clonotypes between healthy human individuals. Produced via immunoSEQ multiplex PCR; TCRdb's table is partial and in-frame only. The table has 2.3 million or so clones, about 92% seen once. Material: naive CD4+ T cells from PBMCs. Receptors were obtained from a man aged 18 to 29 in good health. Some clones in this sample may be carry-over from other donors' samples. CDR3s include the opening cysteine and the closing phenylalanine or tryptophan. D genes are given only for firm matches. The listing skips clone size in some rows; elsewhere it reads once, few, many or a size class.

TRBV5-1	-	TRBJ2-5	TRBD2	CASRARLAGVGQETQYF	TGCGCCAGCAGGGCGAGACTAGCGGGAGTGGGACAAGAGACCCAGTACTTC
TRBV6-5	-	TRBJ2-7	-	CASSSYGLGPSEQYF	TGTGCCAGCAGTTCTTACGGACTGGGTCCCTCCGAGCAGTACTTC
TRBV4-1	-	TRBJ1-1	-	CASSDGHTMNTEAFF	TGCGCCAGCAGCGACGGACACACAATGAACACTGAAGCTTTCTTT
TRBV28	-	TRBJ1-4	-	CASSLGQNEKLFF	TGTGCCAGCAGTTTGGGTCAAAATGAAAAACTGTTTTTT
TRBV9	-	TRBJ2-5	-	CASSVGASGGMETQYF	TGTGCCAGCAGCGTAGGAGCGAGCGGTGGTATGGAGACCCAGTACTTC
TRBV9	-	TRBJ2-1	-	CASSPGGRPQYNEQFF	TGTGCCAGCAGTCCCGGGGGGCGGCCCCAATACAATGAGCAGTTCTTC
TRBV6-1	-	TRBJ1-5	TRBD1	CASSEVRTGSNQPQHF	TGTGCCAGCAGTGAAGTCCGGACAGGGAGCAATCAGCCCCAGCATTTT
TRBV9	-	TRBJ2-7	-	CASSVAIWVSGDEQYF	TGTGCCAGCAGCGTAGCTATCTGGGTCTCTGGGGACGAGCAGTACTTC
TRBV7-2	-	TRBJ2-3	TRBD2	CASSSRLASTDTQYF	TGTGCCAGCAGCTCGAGACTAGCCAGCACAGATACGCAGTATTTT
TRBV13	once	TRBJ2-3	TRBD2	CASTDFSGTKSRTQYF	TGTGCCAGCACCGACTTTAGCGGGACTAAGTCGCGTACGCAGTATTTT
TRBV7-9	few	TRBJ1-1	-	CASSRTALNTEAFF	TGTGCCAGCAGCCGGACAGCCTTGAACACTGAAGCTTTCTTT
TRBV11-3	-	TRBJ1-3	-	CASSSSPPGLGNTIYF	TGTGCCAGCAGCAGCAGCCCTCCGGGCCTTGGAAACACCATATATTTT
TRBV27	-	TRBJ2-7	-	CASRVYIGSVYEQYF	TGTGCCAGCAGGGTTTATATAGGCTCCGTCTACGAGCAGTACTTC
TRBV28	-	TRBJ1-3	-	CASGGPGTGNTIYF	TGTGCCAGCGGGGGACCGGGGACTGGAAACACCATATATTTT
TRBV25-1	-	TRBJ1-6	-	CASSLSQGGNSPLHF	TGTGCCAGCAGTCTTAGCCAGGGTGGGAATTCACCCCTCCACTTT
TRBV6-5	-	TRBJ2-3	-	CASSYSRDTDTQYF	TGTGCCAGCAGTTACAGTAGGGACACAGATACGCAGTATTTT
TRBV28	-	TRBJ2-1	TRBD2	CASSLHPGLAYNEQFF	TGTGCCAGCAGCCTCCACCCGGGACTAGCGTACAATGAGCAGTTCTTC
TRBV9	-	TRBJ2-1	TRBD2	CASSVRPSEREPYNEQFF	TGTGCCAGCAGCGTAAGGCCCTCGGAGCGGGAGCCATACAATGAGCAGTTCTTC
TRBV15	-	TRBJ2-3	-	CATSRTGSVDTQYF	TGTGCCACCAGCAGAACCGGGAGTGTAGATACGCAGTATTTT
TRBV10-3	-	TRBJ2-7	-	CAIRKTGGLGYEQYF	TGTGCCATCAGAAAGACCGGGGGTTTAGGATACGAGCAGTACTTC
TRBV6-5	-	TRBJ2-2	-	CASRINRQELRELFF	TGTGCCAGCAGGATAAATAGACAGGAGCTAAGGGAGCTGTTTTTT
TRBV23-1	-	TRBJ1-4	-	CASSQSSGASSEKLFF	TGCGCCAGCAGTCAATCAAGCGGGGCCTCATCTGAAAAACTGTTTTTT
TRBV14	-	TRBJ1-2	TRBD1	CASSQAVFGQGADGYTF	TGTGCCAGCAGCCAAGCTGTTTTCGGACAGGGGGCGGATGGCTACACCTTC
TRBV5-8	-	TRBJ2-1	TRBD2	CATLASGRADPWEQFF	TGTGCCACCCTGGCTAGCGGGAGGGCCGACCCATGGGAGCAGTTCTTC
TRBV2	-	TRBJ2-2	-	CASRSGVGNTGELFF	TGTGCCAGCCGGAGTGGGGTCGGGAACACCGGGGAGCTGTTTTTT
TRBV6-1	-	TRBJ1-3	-	CASIELVRNTIYF	TGTGCCAGCATCGAGCTCGTAAGAAACACCATATATTTT
TRBV7-2	once	TRBJ2-2	-	CASSLAAGSGELFF	TGTGCCAGCAGCTTAGCGGCTGGGTCCGGGGAGCTGTTTTTT
TRBV12-5	-	TRBJ2-1	TRBD2	CASGLPRASGRGDNEQFF	TGTGCTAGTGGTCTACCCCGGGCTAGCGGGAGGGGGGACAATGAGCAGTTCTTC
TRBV10-1	-	TRBJ1-1	-	CASSEFPGLPNTEAFF	TGCGCCAGCAGTGAGTTTCCCGGACTGCCGAACACTGAAGCTTTCTTT
TRBV5-1	-	TRBJ2-1	-	CASSLVGSSSYNEQFF	TGCGCCAGCAGCTTGGTGGGCAGTAGCTCCTACAATGAGCAGTTCTTC
TRBV27	-	TRBJ1-1	TRBD1	CASRGSGTGGAFF	TGTGCCAGCAGAGGATCCGGGACAGGAGGAGCTTTCTTT
TRBV5-6	-	TRBJ2-5	-	CASSLGLSQETQYF	TGTGCCAGCAGCTTAGGGCTATCCCAAGAGACCCAGTACTTC
TRBV5-4	-	TRBJ2-7	-	CASSLDRGLNEQYF	TGTGCCAGCAGCTTGGATCGAGGCCTAAACGAGCAGTACTTC
TRBV5-6	-	TRBJ2-6	-	CASSPTGGPTGANVLTF	TGTGCCAGCAGCCCTACGGGTGGTCCTACTGGGGCCAACGTCCTGACTTTC
TRBV5-1	-	TRBJ2-3	TRBD2	CASSLETGGQADTQYF	TGCGCCAGCAGCTTGGAAACGGGAGGGCAGGCAGATACGCAGTATTTT
TRBV7-2	-	TRBJ2-7	TRBD1	CASSLVGTGTHEQYF	TGTGCCAGCAGCTTAGTCGGGACAGGGACTCACGAGCAGTACTTC
TRBV28	-	TRBJ1-2	-	CASISPLYGYTF	TGTGCCAGCATCAGCCCTCTCTATGGCTACACCTTC
TRBV2	-	TRBJ2-3	-	CASSEGGGRTDTQYF	TGTGCCAGCAGTGAAGGGGGCGGCCGCACAGATACGCAGTATTTT
TRBV2	-	TRBJ1-5	-	CASRLREPQHF	TGTGCCAGCAGACTACGTGAGCCCCAGCATTTT
TRBV9	-	TRBJ2-5	TRBD2	CASSTRLSGGETQYF	TGTGCCAGCAGCACGCGACTCAGCGGGGGAGAGACCCAGTACTTC
TRBV5-4	-	TRBJ1-1	-	CAAGGRNTEAFF	TGTGCCGCGGGAGGGAGAAACACTGAAGCTTTCTTT
TRBV27	-	TRBJ2-1	-	CASSLGVPRNEQFF	TGTGCCAGCAGTTTAGGGGTCCCGCGGAATGAGCAGTTCTTC
TRBV13	-	TRBJ2-2	-	CASSLYGRGAGELFF	TGTGCCAGCAGCTTATACGGGAGAGGGGCCGGGGAGCTGTTTTTT
TRBV11-3	-	TRBJ2-7	-	CASSPEGMSDEQYF	TGTGCCAGCAGCCCCGAGGGGATGTCGGACGAGCAGTACTTC
TRBV6-5	-	TRBJ2-5	-	CASRSRSGTQETQYF	TGTGCCAGCAGGTCTCGTTCCGGGACCCAAGAGACCCAGTACTTC
TRBV18	-	TRBJ2-7	-	CASSPQTDEQYF	TGTGCCAGCTCACCACAGACGGACGAGCAGTACTTC
TRBV6-6	-	TRBJ1-1	-	CASSYMLRSEAFF	TGTGCCAGCAGTTACATGCTGAGAAGTGAAGCTTTCTTT
TRBV28	-	TRBJ2-1	-	CASSTRSGYNEQFF	TGTGCCAGCAGTACGCGAAGCGGGTACAATGAGCAGTTCTTC
TRBV7-8	-	TRBJ1-1	-	CASSSHRLQGLGTEAFF	TGTGCCAGCAGCTCTCACCGATTGCAGGGGCTTGGGACTGAAGCTTTCTTT
TRBV2	-	TRBJ1-3	TRBD1	CASSRTGGAGNTIYF	TGTGCCAGCAGTCGAACAGGGGGAGCTGGAAACACCATATATTTT
TRBV6-1	-	TRBJ2-7	TRBD1	CASRPGTGVYEQYF	TGTGCCAGCAGGCCCGGGACAGGGGTCTACGAGCAGTACTTC
TRBV11-2	-	TRBJ1-3	-	CASSLSSRFGRAGNTIYF	TGTGCCAGCAGCTTATCGAGTCGGTTTGGGCGAGCGGGAAACACCATATATTTT
TRBV19	-	TRBJ2-7	TRBD2	CASSIRGPGTSGSTYEQYF	TGTGCCAGTAGTATCCGGGGCCCTGGGACTAGCGGGAGTACCTACGAGCAGTACTTC
TRBV18	-	TRBJ1-5	-	CASSPSDSNQPQHF	TGTGCCAGCTCACCTTCGGACAGCAATCAGCCCCAGCATTTT
TRBV19	-	TRBJ1-4	TRBD1	CASSGQARMSEKLFF	TGTGCCAGTAGCGGACAGGCCCGAATGAGTGAAAAACTGTTTTTT
TRBV28	-	TRBJ1-4	-	CASSGREKLFF	TGTGCCAGCAGCGGTCGTGAAAAACTGTTTTTT